The 27 T cell receptor beta chains below come from one sample, sequenced in a study of graft-versus-host responses after intestinal transplantation. Sequencing was performed with immunoSEQ multiplex PCR; in TCRdb, only in-frame clones are kept and a portion is missing. This table holds about 120,000 clones, approximately 90% found once. These receptors are not linked to any known antigen. This specimen consisted of unstimulated CD4+ T cells sorted from spleen or lymph node cells, obtained before intestinal transplant. The receptors originated from a human donor who received an intestinal transplant.

The rearrangement uses TRBV18 and TRBJ2-3, with 7 bases aligning to TRBD1. The junction had 7 bases not matched to a gene; V was cut back by 0 bases and J by 1 base. The CDR3 contains 17 residues. The V gene's germline CDR1 is KGHSH and CDR2 LQKENI. The CDR3 bases are TGTGCCAGCTCACCACCGAAGGACAGGTGGGGCACAGATACGCAGTATTTT. This gives the protein CASSPPKDRWGTDTQYF.

CDR3: CASSYSWTPNTGELFF. CDR3 DNA: TGTGCCAGCAGTTACTCCTGGACACCGAACACCGGGGAGCTGTTTTTT. J is TRBJ2-2 and V is TRBV6-5, with a tentative D call TRBD1 (5 bases). CDR3 length equals 16 residues. The germline gives CDR1 MNHEY, CDR2 SVGAGI. V shed 0 bases and J shed 0 bases, with 8 bases lying between them.

This rearrangement joins TRBV28 to TRBJ1-2; D unclear. Trimming took 1 base from V and 9 from J, leaving 15 bases between them. CDR1 and CDR2 from the germline V gene are MDHEN and SYDVKM. The CDR3 runs 14 residues. CDR3 loop: CASSLFGRRRSYTF. The DNA of the CDR3 is TGTGCCAGCAGTTTATTTGGCCGAAGGAGAAGCTACACCTTC.

Turning to this clone: Other DNA sequences from this sample encode an identical CDR3 as well. The chain has TRBV20-1 and TRBJ2-3; D remains unclear. Per the germline V gene, CDR1 is DFQATT and CDR2 is SNEGSKA (reference sequence). The CDR3 sequence is 10 residues long. The V end lost 3 bases, the J end lost 5 bases, and 3 bases lay between the germline ends. The CDR3 loop is CSASLDTQYF. As DNA, the CDR3 is TGCAGTGCTAGCCTAGATACGCAGTATTTT.

V usage is TRBV7-3 and J usage is TRBJ2-7; the match to TRBD2 covers 14 bases. J lost 2 bases, V lost 5 bases, and 5 bases had no gene match. This CDR3 spans 16 amino acids. Looked up from germline, CDR1 is SGHTA and CDR2 is FQGTGA. The CDR3 spells CASSPGLAGGPYEQYF. The CDR3 DNA follows: TGTGCCAGCAGCCCAGGACTAGCGGGAGGACCCTACGAGCAGTACTTC.

The chain joins TRBV6-1 to TRBJ2-5, with 9 bases fitting TRBD1. Losses at the gene ends were 7 bases for V and 2 bases for J; bases not matched to a gene: 5. CDR3 size: 14 residues. Germline V lookup: CDR1 MNHNS, CDR2 SASEGT. CDR3 loop: CASIPGQGQETQYF. Written as DNA, the CDR3 is TGTGCCAGCATTCCGGGACAGGGACAAGAGACCCAGTACTTC.

This rearrangement joins TRBV11-2 to TRBJ2-7, with 8 bases lining up with TRBD1. V lost 1 base and J lost 3; bases outside the gene matches: 2. Germline V CDR1 and CDR2: SGHAT, FQNNGV. This CDR3 is 14 amino acids long. CDR3 amino acids: CASSLARGLYEQYF. CDR3 nucleotides: TGTGCCAGCAGCTTAGCCAGGGGGCTCTACGAGCAGTACTTC.

The chain links TRBV6-5 to TRBJ2-7, with 7 bases identical to TRBD2. The germline V gene encodes CDR1 MNHEY and CDR2 SVGAGI. CDR3 length: 13 amino acids. V shed 5 bases, J shed 7 bases, and the junction held 8 bases outside the gene matches. The chain's CDR3 is CASSPPGGGEQYF. CDR3 nucleotides: TGTGCCAGCAGTCCCCCGGGGGGTGGTGAGCAGTACTTC.

The CDR3 loop is CASSFQGTGANVLTF. CDR3 coding DNA: TGTGCCAGCAGTTTCCAGGGTACCGGGGCCAACGTCCTGACTTTC. The V call is TRBV6-6, the J call TRBJ2-6; weak D call: TRBD1 (5 bases). The CDR3 sequence is 15 residues long. Germline V gives CDR1 MNHNY, CDR2 SVGAGI (reference sequence). Trimming left V 4 bases short and J 4 bases short, with 11 bases between.

The V and J genes are TRBV10-2 and TRBJ1-1; D might be TRBD1 (5 bases). The ends were cut back, 7 bases at V and 1 base at J, with 16 bases in the middle. The CDR3 is made up of 15 amino acids. In germline, CDR1 is WSHSY, CDR2 SAAADI. CDR3 sequence reads: CASTPSGQGNTEAFF. CDR3 sequence (DNA): TGCGCCAGCACCCCTTCAGGGCAGGGGAACACTGAAGCTTTCTTT.

V is TRBV6-4 and J is TRBJ1-1; D may be TRBD1 (6 bases). The CDR3 has 15 residues. V was pared by 7 bases and J by 0 bases, with 15 bases between. The germline CDR1 and CDR2 sequences are MRHNA and SNTAGT. Written as DNA, the CDR3 is TGTGCCAGCACCCAGCCGGGACACATGAACACTGAAGCTTTCTTT. Translating it yields CASTQPGHMNTEAFF.

This sequence joins TRBV6-5 and TRBJ2-7; the D gene is possibly TRBD1 (6 bases). Trimming shortened V by 5 bases and J by 4 bases, and 18 bases separated the two germline ends. The CDR3 spans 15 residues. CDR1 and CDR2 from the germline V gene are MNHEY and SVGAGI. The CDR3 nucleotides read TGTGCCAGCAGTCCGGACCGGACAGCCATGTACGAGCAGTACTTC. This codes for CASSPDRTAMYEQYF.

V gene TRBV6-5 combines with J gene TRBJ2-7; 8 bases align to TRBD1. The germline CDR1 and CDR2 sequences are MNHEY and SVGAGI. The CDR3 extends over 14 amino acids. The V segment lost 2 bases and the J segment 1 base; nucleotides outside the gene matches: 1. The CDR3: CASSYRDRSYEQYF. For the CDR3, the DNA is TGTGCCAGCAGTTACCGGGACAGGTCCTACGAGCAGTACTTC.

The V gene is TRBV7-9, the J gene TRBJ2-7, with D perhaps TRBD1 (5 bases). Germline V lookup: CDR1 SEHNR, CDR2 FQNEAQ (reference sequence). This CDR3 region has 13 residues. Trimming shortened V by 0 bases and J by 12 bases, and 15 bases separated the two germline ends. CDR3 DNA sequence: TGTGCCAGCAGCTTAGCCGGCCAGGGTGGTGTGTACTTC. Protein product: CASSLAGQGGVYF.

The chain uses TRBV2 and TRBJ1-2, with a tentative D call TRBD1 (5 bases). CDR1 is SNHLY, CDR2 FYNNEI, per germline. Trimming shortened V by 3 bases and J by 3 bases, and 11 bases separated the two germline ends. The CDR3 length is 14 residues. CDR3 DNA sequence: TGTGCCAGCAGTGACGCAGGGTCCGACTATGGCTACACCTTC. Its protein product is CASSDAGSDYGYTF.

This chain links TRBV27 with TRBJ2-2; 7 nucleotides agree with TRBD1. This CDR3 is built from 17 residues. V trimming: 5 bases; J trimming: 1 base; junction bases outside the gene matches: 10. Germline V gene sequence: CDR1 MNHEY, CDR2 SMNVEV (reference sequence). The CDR3 nucleotides read TGTGCCAGCAGTAAGGACAGGCAAAGAAAGAACACCGGGGAGCTGTTTTTT. Translated, it gives CASSKDRQRKNTGELFF.

This clone was seen only a few times. The chain recombines TRBV10-3 with TRBJ1-4, with D possibly matching TRBD1 (6 bases). V was pared by 3 bases and J by 8 bases, with 16 bases between. The CDR3 loop spans 15 amino acids. Germline V gives CDR1 ENHRY, CDR2 SYGVKD. The CDR3 protein is CAISDPQGQGEKLFF. The CDR3 nucleotides are TGTGCCATCAGTGACCCACAGGGCCAGGGCGAAAAACTGTTTTTT.

The rearrangement links TRBV2 to TRBJ2-1; 8 bases match TRBD1. Germline V gene sequence: CDR1 SNHLY, CDR2 FYNNEI. With V trimmed by 8 bases and J by 6 bases, 9 bases remained unmatched. The CDR3 is 14 residues long. The CDR3 loop reads CASLRRGQGNEQFF. CDR3 DNA sequence: TGTGCCAGCCTGAGGAGAGGACAGGGCAATGAGCAGTTCTTC.

The chain couples TRBV19 to TRBJ1-2; D may be TRBD1 (5 bases). Germline lookup yields CDR1 LNHDA and CDR2 SQIVND (reference sequence). This CDR3 is built from 15 residues. Trimming took 5 bases from V and 6 from J, leaving 19 bases between them. The CDR3 DNA sequence: TGTGCCAGTAGTTTAGGTCTGGGGACTCGAGATGGCTACACCTTC. This translates into CASSLGLGTRDGYTF.

This chain connects TRBV6-5 to TRBJ2-3, with 9 bases that match TRBD2. This CDR3 has 15 residues. Germline-derived CDR1 and CDR2 are MNHEY and SVGAGI. The V segment lost 7 bases and the J segment 8 bases; nucleotides outside the gene matches: 13. CDR3 nucleotides: TGTGCCAGCACCCGGGGGAGCGGGGGGAAGGGTACGCAGTATTTT. This translates into CASTRGSGGKGTQYF.

The CDR3 region is CSVEDWDMGGYEQYF. CDR3 bases: TGCAGCGTTGAAGATTGGGACATGGGTGGTTACGAGCAGTACTTC. The chain couples TRBV29-1 to TRBJ2-7, with D possibly matching TRBD1 (6 bases). Germline CDR1 reads SQVTM; CDR2 reads ANQGSEA. This CDR3 contains 15 residues. The V end lost 0 bases, the J end lost 4 bases, and 16 bases lay between the germline ends.

The V and J genes are TRBV5-1 and TRBJ1-5; D ambiguous. The CDR3 has 14 amino acids. Germline V gene data show CDR1 as SGHRS and CDR2 as YFSETQ. The ends were cut back, 0 bases at V and 7 bases at J, with 11 bases in the middle. Written as DNA, the CDR3 is TGCGCCAGCAGCTTGGACCCCGCGGGGCAGCCCCAGCATTTT. This gives the protein CASSLDPAGQPQHF.

This chain links TRBV19 with TRBJ1-2; 8 bases are shared with TRBD1. V lost 5 bases and J lost 6; bases outside the gene matches: 8. CDR3 length equals 14 residues. Germline V gives CDR1 LNHDA, CDR2 SQIVND (reference sequence). In DNA form, the CDR3 reads TGTGCCAGTAGTCCAAGGACAGGGCGGAATGGCTACACCTTC. Translation gives CASSPRTGRNGYTF.

V gene TRBV19 combines with J gene TRBJ2-5, with TRBD2 matching 9 bases. Germline CDR1 and CDR2: LNHDA and SQIVND (reference sequence). J lost 5 bases, V lost 5 bases, and 15 bases had no gene match. This CDR3 has 17 residues. The CDR3 region is CASSLTLTREGPETQYF. CDR3 coding DNA: TGTGCCAGTAGTCTGACCCTAACGCGGGAGGGCCCGGAGACCCAGTACTTC.

This clone was seen a single time. This chain connects TRBV6-6 to TRBJ1-2; 7 bases are a match to TRBD1. Germline CDR1 MNHNY, CDR2 SVGAGI (reference sequence). V shed 7 bases, J shed 5 bases, and the junction held 13 bases outside the gene matches. This CDR3 contains 15 residues. The CDR3 is CASTELTGVWYGYTF. CDR3 nucleotide sequence: TGTGCCAGCACCGAACTTACAGGGGTTTGGTATGGCTACACCTTC.

The rearrangement links TRBV6-1 to TRBJ2-1, with D maybe TRBD1 (7 bases). V was shortened by 5 bases and J by 4 bases, with 15 bases between the two germline ends. The CDR3 spans 15 residues. Germline CDR1 and CDR2: MNHNS and SASEGT. CDR3 DNA: TGTGCCAGCAGTTCTCAGGGGGGAGATTACAATGAGCAGTTCTTC. Its translation: CASSSQGGDYNEQFF.

The rearrangement joins TRBV7-9 to TRBJ2-1; 7 nucleotides match TRBD2. CDR1 and CDR2 from the germline V gene are SEHNR and FQNEAQ (reference sequence). After removal of 2 bases from V and 5 bases from J, the junction contained 3 bases not matched to a gene. The CDR3 has 14 residues. The CDR3 bases are TGTGCCAGCAGCTTAAGTGGGAGGGACAATGAGCAGTTCTTC. It encodes CASSLSGRDNEQFF.